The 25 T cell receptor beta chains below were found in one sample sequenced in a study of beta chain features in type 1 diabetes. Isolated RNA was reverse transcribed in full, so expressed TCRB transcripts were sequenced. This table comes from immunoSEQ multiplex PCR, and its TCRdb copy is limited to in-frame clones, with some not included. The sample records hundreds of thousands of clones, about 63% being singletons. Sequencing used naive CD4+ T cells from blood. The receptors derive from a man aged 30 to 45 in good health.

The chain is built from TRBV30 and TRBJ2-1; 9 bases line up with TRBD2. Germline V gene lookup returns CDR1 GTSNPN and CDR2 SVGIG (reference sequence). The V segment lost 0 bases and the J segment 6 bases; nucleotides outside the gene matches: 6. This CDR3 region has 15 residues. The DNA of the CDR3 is TGTGCCTGGAGTGTACGAGCGGGAGGTTTCAATGAGCAGTTCTTC. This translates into CAWSVRAGGFNEQFF.

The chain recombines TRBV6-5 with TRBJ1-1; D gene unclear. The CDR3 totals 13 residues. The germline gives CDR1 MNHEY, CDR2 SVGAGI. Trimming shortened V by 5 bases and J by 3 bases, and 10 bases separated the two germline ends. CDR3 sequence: CASSLNSDTEAFF. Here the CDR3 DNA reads TGTGCCAGCAGTCTAAATTCTGACACTGAAGCTTTCTTT.

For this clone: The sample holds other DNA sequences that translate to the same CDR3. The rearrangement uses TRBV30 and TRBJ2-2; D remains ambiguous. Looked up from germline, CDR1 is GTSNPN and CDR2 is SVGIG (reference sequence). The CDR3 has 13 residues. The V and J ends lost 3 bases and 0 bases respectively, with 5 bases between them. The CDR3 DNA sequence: TGTGCCTGGAGGGCTTCGAACACCGGGGAGCTGTTTTTT. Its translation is CAWRASNTGELFF.

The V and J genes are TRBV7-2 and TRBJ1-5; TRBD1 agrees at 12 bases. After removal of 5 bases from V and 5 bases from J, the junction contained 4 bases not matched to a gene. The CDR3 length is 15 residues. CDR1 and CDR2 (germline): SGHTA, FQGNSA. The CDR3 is CASSPGTGGYQPQHF. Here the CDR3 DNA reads TGTGCCAGCAGCCCCGGGACAGGGGGCTATCAGCCCCAGCATTTT.

The CDR3 sequence is CSVPVTSSYNEQFF. The CDR3 nucleotides read TGCAGCGTACCTGTTACGAGCTCCTACAATGAGCAGTTCTTC. The J gene is TRBJ2-1, the V gene TRBV29-1; D uncertain. The CDR3 has 14 amino acids. Deletions cut 6 bases from V and 0 bases from J, with 12 bases between. From germline, CDR1 is SQVTM and CDR2 ANQGSEA.

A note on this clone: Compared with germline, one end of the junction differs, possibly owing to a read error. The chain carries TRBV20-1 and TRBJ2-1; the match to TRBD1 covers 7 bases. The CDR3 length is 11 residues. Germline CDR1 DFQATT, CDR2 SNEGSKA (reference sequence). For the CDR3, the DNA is TGCAGTGCGAGAGGGACAGTTACGCAGTTCTTC. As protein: CSARGTVTQFF.

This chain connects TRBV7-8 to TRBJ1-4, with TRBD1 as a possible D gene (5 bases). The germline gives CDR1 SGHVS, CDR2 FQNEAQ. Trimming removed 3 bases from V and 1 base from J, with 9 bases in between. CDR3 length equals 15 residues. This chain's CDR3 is CASSLRGRTNEKLFF. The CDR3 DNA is TGTGCCAGCAGCTTGAGGGGAAGAACTAATGAAAAACTGTTTTTT.

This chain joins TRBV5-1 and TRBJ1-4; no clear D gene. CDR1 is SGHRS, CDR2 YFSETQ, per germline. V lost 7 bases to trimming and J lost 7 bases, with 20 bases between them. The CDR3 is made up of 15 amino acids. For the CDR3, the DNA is TGCGCCAGCTGCCTGGACGGACGAGGGAGTGAAAAACTGTTTTTT. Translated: CASCLDGRGSEKLFF.

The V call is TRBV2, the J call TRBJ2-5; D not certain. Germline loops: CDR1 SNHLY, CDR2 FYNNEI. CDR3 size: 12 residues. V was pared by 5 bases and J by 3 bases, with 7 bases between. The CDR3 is CASSSLKETQYF. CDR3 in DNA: TGTGCCAGCAGTTCCCTCAAAGAGACCCAGTACTTC.

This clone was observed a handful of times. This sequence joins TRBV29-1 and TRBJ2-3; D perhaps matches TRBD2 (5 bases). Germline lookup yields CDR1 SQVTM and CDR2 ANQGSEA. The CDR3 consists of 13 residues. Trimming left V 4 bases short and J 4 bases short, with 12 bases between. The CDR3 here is CSVGRGRADTQYF. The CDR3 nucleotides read TGCAGCGTTGGACGGGGAAGGGCAGATACGCAGTATTTT.

CDR3 in DNA: TGTGCCTGGAGACTAGCGGGAGGACCCTCTGGGGCCAACGTCCTGACTTTC. This codes for CAWRLAGGPSGANVLTF. V usage is TRBV30 and J usage is TRBJ2-6; 12 nucleotides agree with TRBD2. This CDR3 spans 17 amino acids. Germline V gives CDR1 GTSNPN, CDR2 SVGIG (reference sequence). V gave up 3 bases and J gave up 0 bases; unmatched junction bases: 3.

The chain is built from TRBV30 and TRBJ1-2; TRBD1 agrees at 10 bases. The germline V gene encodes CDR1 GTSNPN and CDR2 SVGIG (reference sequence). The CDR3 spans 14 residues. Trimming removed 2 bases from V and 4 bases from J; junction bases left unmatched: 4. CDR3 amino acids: CAWSRDRGSYGYTF. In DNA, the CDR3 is TGTGCCTGGAGTCGGGACAGGGGATCCTATGGCTACACCTTC.

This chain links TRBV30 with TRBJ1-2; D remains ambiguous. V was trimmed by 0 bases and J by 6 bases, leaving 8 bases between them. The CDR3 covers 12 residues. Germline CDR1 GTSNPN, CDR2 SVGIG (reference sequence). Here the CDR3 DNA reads TGTGCCTGGAGTGTTCTGCATCATGGCTACACCTTC. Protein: CAWSVLHHGYTF.

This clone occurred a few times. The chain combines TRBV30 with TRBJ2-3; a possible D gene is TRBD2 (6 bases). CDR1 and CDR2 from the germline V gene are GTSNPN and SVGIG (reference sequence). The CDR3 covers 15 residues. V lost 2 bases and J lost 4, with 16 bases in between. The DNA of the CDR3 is TGTGCCTGGAGTCGGGACGCCGGAGGGGCAGATACGCAGTATTTT. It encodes CAWSRDAGGADTQYF. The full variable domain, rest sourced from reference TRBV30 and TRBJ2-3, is SQTIHQWPATLVQPVGSPLSLECTVEGTSNPNLYWYRQAAGRGLQLLFYSVGIGQISSEVPQNLSASRPQDRQFILSSKKLLLSDSGFYLCAWSRDAGGADTQYFGPGTRLTVL.

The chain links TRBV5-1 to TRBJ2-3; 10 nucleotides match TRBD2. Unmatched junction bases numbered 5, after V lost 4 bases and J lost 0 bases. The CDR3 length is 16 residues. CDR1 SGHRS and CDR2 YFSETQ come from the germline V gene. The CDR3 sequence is CASSPGLAASTDTQYF. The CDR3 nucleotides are TGCGCCAGCAGCCCCGGACTAGCGGCCAGCACAGATACGCAGTATTTT.

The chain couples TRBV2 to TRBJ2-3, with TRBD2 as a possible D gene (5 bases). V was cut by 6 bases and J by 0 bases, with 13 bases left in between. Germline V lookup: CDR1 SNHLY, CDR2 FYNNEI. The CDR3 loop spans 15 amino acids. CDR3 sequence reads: CASSIVTGSTDTQYF. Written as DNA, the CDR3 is TGTGCCAGCAGCATCGTGACGGGGAGCACAGATACGCAGTATTTT.

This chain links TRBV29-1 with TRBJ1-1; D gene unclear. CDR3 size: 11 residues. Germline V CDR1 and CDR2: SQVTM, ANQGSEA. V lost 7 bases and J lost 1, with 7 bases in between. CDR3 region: CSALTNTEAFF. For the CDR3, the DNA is TGCAGCGCACTTACGAACACTGAAGCTTTCTTT.

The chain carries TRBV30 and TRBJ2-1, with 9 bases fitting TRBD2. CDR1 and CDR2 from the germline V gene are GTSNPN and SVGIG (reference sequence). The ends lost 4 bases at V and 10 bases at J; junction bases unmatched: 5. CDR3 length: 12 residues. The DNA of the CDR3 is TGTGCCTGGAAGGGACTAGCAGCGGAGCAGTTCTTC. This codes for CAWKGLAAEQFF.

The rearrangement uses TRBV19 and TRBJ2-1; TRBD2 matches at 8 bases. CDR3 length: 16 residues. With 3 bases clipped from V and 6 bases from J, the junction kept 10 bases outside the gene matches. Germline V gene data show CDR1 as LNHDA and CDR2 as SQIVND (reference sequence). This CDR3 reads CASSIKLAVSINEQFF. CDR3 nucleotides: TGTGCCAGTAGTATCAAACTAGCGGTTTCCATCAATGAGCAGTTCTTC.

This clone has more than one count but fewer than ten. In DNA, the CDR3 is TGTGCCAGCAGCGAATCGAGCGGGAAAGAGACCCAGTACTTC. Encoded protein: CASSESSGKETQYF. The V gene is TRBV9, the J gene TRBJ2-5, with 7 nucleotides matching TRBD2. CDR3 length: 14 amino acids. J was trimmed by 3 bases and V by 3 bases; bases with no gene match: 5. Germline V gene sequence: CDR1 SGDLS, CDR2 YYNGEE.

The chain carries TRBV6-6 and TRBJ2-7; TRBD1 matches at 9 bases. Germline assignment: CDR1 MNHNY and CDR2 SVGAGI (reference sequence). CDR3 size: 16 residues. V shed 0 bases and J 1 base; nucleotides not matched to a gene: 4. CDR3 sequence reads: CASSYSGGQGSYEQYF. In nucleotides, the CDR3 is TGTGCCAGCAGTTACTCTGGGGGACAGGGTTCCTACGAGCAGTACTTC.

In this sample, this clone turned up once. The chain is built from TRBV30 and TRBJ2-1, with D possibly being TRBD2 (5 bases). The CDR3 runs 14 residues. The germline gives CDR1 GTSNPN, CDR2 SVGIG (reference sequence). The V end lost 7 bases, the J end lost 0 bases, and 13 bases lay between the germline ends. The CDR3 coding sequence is TGTGCCTCTGGACTGCCGAGCTCCTACAATGAGCAGTTCTTC. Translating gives CASGLPSSYNEQFF.

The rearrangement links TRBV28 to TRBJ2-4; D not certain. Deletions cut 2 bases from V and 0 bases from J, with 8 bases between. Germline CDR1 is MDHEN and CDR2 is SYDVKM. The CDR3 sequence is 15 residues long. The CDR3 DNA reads TGTGCCAGCAGTTTAGAGACACTAGCCAAAAACATTCAGTACTTC. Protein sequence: CASSLETLAKNIQYF.

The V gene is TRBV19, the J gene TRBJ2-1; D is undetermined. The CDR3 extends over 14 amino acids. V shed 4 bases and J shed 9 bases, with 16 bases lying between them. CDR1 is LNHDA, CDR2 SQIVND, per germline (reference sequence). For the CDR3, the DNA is TGTGCCAGTAGTACCCTAACCGGGTCTGGTGAGCAGTTCTTC. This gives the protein CASSTLTGSGEQFF. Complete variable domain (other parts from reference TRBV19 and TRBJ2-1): DGGITQSPKYLFRKEGQNVTLSCEQNLNHDAMYWYRQDPGQGLRLIYYSQIVNDFQKGDIAEGYSVSREKKESFPLTVTSAQKNPTAFYLCASSTLTGSGEQFFGPGTRLTVL.

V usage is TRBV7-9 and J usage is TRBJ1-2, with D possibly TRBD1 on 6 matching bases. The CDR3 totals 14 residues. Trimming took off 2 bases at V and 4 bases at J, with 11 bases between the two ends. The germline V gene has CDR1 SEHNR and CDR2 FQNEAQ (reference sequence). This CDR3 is CASSLNRVPYGYTF. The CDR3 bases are TGTGCCAGCAGCTTAAACAGGGTCCCCTATGGCTACACCTTC.